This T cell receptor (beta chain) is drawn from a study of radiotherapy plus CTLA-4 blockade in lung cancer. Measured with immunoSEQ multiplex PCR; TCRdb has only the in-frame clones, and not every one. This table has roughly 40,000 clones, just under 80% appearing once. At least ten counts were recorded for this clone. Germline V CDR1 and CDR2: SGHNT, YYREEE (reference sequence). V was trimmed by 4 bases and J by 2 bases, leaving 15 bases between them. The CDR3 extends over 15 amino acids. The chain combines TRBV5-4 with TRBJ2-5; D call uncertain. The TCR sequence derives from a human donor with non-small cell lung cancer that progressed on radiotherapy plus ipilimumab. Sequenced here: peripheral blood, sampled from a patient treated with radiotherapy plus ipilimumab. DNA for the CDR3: TGTGCCAGCAGCCCATCGGGTCGGATTCAAGAGACCCAGTACTTC. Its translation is CASSPSGRIQETQYF.